This T cell receptor (beta chain) was identified in a study of T-cell reconstitution after alpha-beta-depleted transplantation in children. The CDR3 is made up of 11 amino acids. This clonotype was counted many times. As yet, its antigen is unknown. During its preparation, the TCRbeta library received unique molecular identifiers. One entry per CDR3 protein results from TCRdb running MiXCR on the PCR reads. The sample has over 150,000 distinct CDR3 sequences; 11% are singletons. The study, taken as a whole, reports: At around two months after transplant, the alpha-beta T cells were reportedly derived from several hundred expanded clones that came from non-depleted graft cells.

The TCR originated in a boy between 2 and 10 years old with acute myeloid leukemia, due to receive a stem cell transplant. The chain uses TRBV21-1 and TRBJ2-7; the DNA was not compared with TRBD1, the D call given in the table. TRBV21-1 is termed a pseudogene. Sequenced here: PBMCs, sampled before TCRalphabeta/CD19-depleted stem cell transplant. CDR3 coding DNA: TGTGCCTATTTCCCCCCCTACGAGCAGTACTTC. This codes for CAYFPPYEQYF.